A single sample gave rise to the 18 T cell receptor beta chains below, sequenced in a study of CD8+ T cells in alopecia areata. As the sequencing template, cDNA was produced by extracting RNA and reverse transcribing it. The table came from immunoSEQ multiplex PCR; TCRdb's copy has only in-frame clones and leaves some out. The sample includes some 190,000 clones, more than 50% seen only once; the top ten take 1%. Sample treatment: oral pan-JAK inhibitor, 5-10 mg twice daily. This specimen consisted of CD4+ T cells sorted from blood, obtained at week 24, from a patient treated with tofacitinib. These receptors originate from a human donor with alopecia areata.

The chain combines TRBV5-1 with TRBJ2-7, with 7 bases that match TRBD1. The V gene's germline CDR1 is SGHRS and CDR2 YFSETQ. This CDR3 contains 14 residues. The junction had 3 bases not matched to a gene; V was cut back by 0 bases and J by 3 bases. Written as DNA, the CDR3 is TGCGCCAGCAGCTTGGCGACAGGGTTCTACGAGCAGTACTTC. The encoded protein is CASSLATGFYEQYF.

The chain is built from TRBV25-1 and TRBJ1-1; 8 bases match TRBD1. Germline V gene sequence: CDR1 MGHDK, CDR2 SYGVNS. The V gene end was trimmed by 6 bases and the J gene end by 4 bases; junction bases not matched to a gene: 4. The CDR3 is 13 residues long. CDR3 sequence (DNA): TGTGCCAGCAGCGCCCAGGGGGCCACTGAAGCTTTCTTT. It translates to CASSAQGATEAFF.

There are a few counts of this clone. The V gene is TRBV29-1, the J gene TRBJ1-1; a weak D match, TRBD1 (6 bases). This CDR3 region has 13 residues. Deletions cut 6 bases from V and 4 bases from J, with 15 bases between. CDR1 is SQVTM, CDR2 ANQGSEA, per germline. CDR3 coding DNA: TGCAGCGTCGCAGAACAGGGTGGCACTGAAGCTTTCTTT. Translated: CSVAEQGGTEAFF.

This clone has a handful of counts. The J gene is TRBJ2-1, the V gene TRBV27, with 10 bases fitting TRBD1. The V and J ends lost 3 bases and 9 bases, in that order; junction bases with no gene match: 8. The CDR3 loop spans 15 amino acids. The germline V gene has CDR1 MNHEY and CDR2 SMNVEV (reference sequence). The CDR3 protein is CASSFNPGTGAEQFF. In DNA form, the CDR3 reads TGTGCCAGCAGTTTCAACCCCGGGACAGGGGCTGAGCAGTTCTTC.

This chain connects TRBV29-1 to TRBJ1-1, with D possibly TRBD1 on 5 matching bases. Deletions cut 3 bases from V and 0 bases from J, with 11 bases between. CDR1 and CDR2 (germline): SQVTM, ANQGSEA. CDR3 size: 14 residues. The CDR3 loop reads CSVEAGRVNTEAFF. In nucleotides, the CDR3 is TGCAGCGTTGAGGCAGGGAGGGTGAACACTGAAGCTTTCTTT.

This clone was counted a few times. This chain connects TRBV4-3 to TRBJ2-7; TRBD2 might be the D (6 bases). Germline lookup yields CDR1 LGHNA and CDR2 YSLEER. The CDR3 loop spans 15 amino acids. Trimming removed 1 base at V and 1 base at J, with 11 bases between. CDR3 coding DNA: TGCGCCAGCAGCCAAGGGCCAGGAGGGTCCTACGAGCAGTACTTC. This gives the protein CASSQGPGGSYEQYF.

This clone has just a few counts. In the same sample, other DNA sequences code for this CDR3. The chain joins TRBV5-1 to TRBJ2-5; 10 nucleotides agree with TRBD2. Germline V gene lookup returns CDR1 SGHRS and CDR2 YFSETQ. The ends lost 6 bases at V and 5 bases at J; junction bases unmatched: 10. This CDR3 is built from 15 residues. The CDR3 spells CASTPQRGGRETQYF. CDR3 nucleotide sequence: TGCGCCAGCACCCCTCAGCGGGGGGGCCGCGAGACCCAGTACTTC.

The chain uses TRBV30 and TRBJ1-6, with 8 bases matching TRBD1. The trim removed 5 bases at V and 9 bases at J, leaving 6 bases unmatched. The CDR3 consists of 13 residues. The germline V gene has CDR1 GTSNPN and CDR2 SVGIG (reference sequence). The CDR3: CAWADRVASPLHF. CDR3 DNA: TGTGCCTGGGCGGACAGGGTCGCTTCACCCCTCCACTTT.

The V gene is TRBV29-1, the J gene TRBJ1-1; D is unclear. V was clipped by 3 bases and J by 5 bases, with 10 bases between them. This CDR3 is built from 12 residues. Germline V gene sequence: CDR1 SQVTM, CDR2 ANQGSEA. The CDR3 spells CSVDPGVTEAFF. DNA for the CDR3: TGCAGCGTTGATCCGGGAGTAACTGAAGCTTTCTTT.

The chain recombines TRBV4-3 with TRBJ2-1; no clear D gene. The CDR3 spans 12 residues. V lost 3 bases, J lost 5 bases, and 5 bases lay in between. Germline V CDR1 and CDR2: LGHNA, YSLEER. CDR3 region: CASSHQDNEQFF. In DNA form, the CDR3 reads TGCGCCAGCAGCCATCAGGACAATGAGCAGTTCTTC.

The chain combines TRBV5-6 with TRBJ2-4; D is unclear. The CDR3 runs to 14 residues. V lost 5 bases, J lost 7 bases, and 16 bases lay in between. Germline lookup yields CDR1 SGHDT and CDR2 YYEEEE. CDR3 sequence: CASSADGRKNIQYF. The CDR3 nucleotides are TGTGCCAGCAGTGCGGACGGACGTAAGAACATTCAGTACTTC.

The V call is TRBV2, the J call TRBJ2-3, with TRBD2 as a possible D gene (7 bases). The CDR3 runs 14 residues. CDR1 is SNHLY and CDR2 is FYNNEI in the germline V gene. V was pared by 7 bases and J by 4 bases, with 15 bases between. The CDR3 loop is CASMWGGASDTQYF. The DNA for the CDR3 is TGTGCCAGCATGTGGGGGGGGGCTTCAGATACGCAGTATTTT.

About this clone itself: At one end, the junction sequence differs from germline, possibly due to a read error. The genes are TRBV6-5 and TRBJ1-2; TRBD1 is a possible D gene (5 bases). The CDR3 spans 11 residues. Germline V lookup: CDR1 MNHEY, CDR2 SVGAGI. The CDR3 DNA is TGTGCCGGCAGTCATCAGGGTTTCTACACCTTC. It yields the protein CAGSHQGFYTF.

This clone was detected a few times. The chain recombines TRBV28 with TRBJ2-2, with a weak D call TRBD1 (7 bases). V lost 7 bases and J lost 4, with 16 bases in between. The V gene's germline CDR1 is MDHEN and CDR2 SYDVKM. There are 15 residues in the CDR3. CDR3 protein: CASMLPGGSTGELFF. CDR3 nucleotide sequence: TGTGCCAGCATGCTACCAGGGGGGTCCACCGGGGAGCTGTTTTTT.

The chain has TRBV29-1 and TRBJ1-1; a possible D gene is TRBD1 (6 bases). The CDR3 loop spans 13 amino acids. V was trimmed by 7 bases and J by 1 base, leaving 13 bases between them. The V gene's germline CDR1 is SQVTM and CDR2 ANQGSEA. The CDR3 sequence is CSAAQGTNTEAFF. The CDR3 DNA reads as TGCAGCGCAGCACAGGGAACGAACACTGAAGCTTTCTTT.

The rearrangement joins TRBV27 to TRBJ2-6, with D possibly being TRBD2 (5 bases). V shed 6 bases and J shed 2 bases, with 5 bases lying between them. Germline V gene lookup returns CDR1 MNHEY and CDR2 SMNVEV (reference sequence). The CDR3 has 13 residues. CDR3 nucleotides: TGTGCCAGCAGGAGGGCTGGGGCCAACGTCCTGACTTTC. This encodes CASRRAGANVLTF. Variable domain in full (rest from reference TRBV27 and TRBJ2-6): EAQVTQNPRYLITVTGKKLTVTCSQNMNHEYMSWYRQDPGLGLRQIYYSMNVEVTDKGDVPEGYKVSRKEKRNFPLILESPSPNQTSLYFCASRRAGANVLTFGAGSRLTVL.

This sequence joins TRBV9 and TRBJ2-2; D is ambiguous. The CDR3 length is 15 residues. CDR1 and CDR2 (germline): SGDLS, YYNGEE. Trimming pared 1 base from V and 6 bases from J, leaving 13 bases between. The CDR3 region has the DNA TGTGCCAGCAGCGTATTGAGCATCCCTCCCGGGGAGCTGTTTTTT. Amino acids: CASSVLSIPPGELFF.

This clone occurred a few times. The genes are TRBV29-1 and TRBJ2-3, with D uncertain. The CDR3 is 12 residues long. The germline gives CDR1 SQVTM, CDR2 ANQGSEA. V was cut by 4 bases and J by 4 bases, with 9 bases left in between. CDR3 nucleotides: TGCAGCGTTGGGCTAGTCCCAGATACGCAGTATTTT. This encodes CSVGLVPDTQYF.